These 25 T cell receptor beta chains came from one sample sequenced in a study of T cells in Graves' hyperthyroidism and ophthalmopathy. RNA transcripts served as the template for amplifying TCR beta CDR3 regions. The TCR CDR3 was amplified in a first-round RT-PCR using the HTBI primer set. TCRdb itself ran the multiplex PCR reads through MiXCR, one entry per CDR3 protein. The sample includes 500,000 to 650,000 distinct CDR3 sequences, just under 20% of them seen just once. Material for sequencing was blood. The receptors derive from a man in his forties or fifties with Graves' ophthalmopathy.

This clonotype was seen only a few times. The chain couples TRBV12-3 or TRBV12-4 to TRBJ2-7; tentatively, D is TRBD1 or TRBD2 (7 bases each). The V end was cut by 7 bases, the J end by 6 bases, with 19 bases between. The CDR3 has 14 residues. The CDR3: CASTRGAGGSEQYF. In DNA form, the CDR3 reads TGTGCCAGCACCCGGGGGGCAGGGGGAAGCGAGCAGTACTTC.

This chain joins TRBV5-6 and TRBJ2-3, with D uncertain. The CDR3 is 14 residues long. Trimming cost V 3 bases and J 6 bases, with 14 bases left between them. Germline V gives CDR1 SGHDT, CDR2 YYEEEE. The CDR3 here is CASSSLPVPDTQYF. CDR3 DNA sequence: TGTGCCAGCAGCTCGCTCCCAGTGCCGGATACGCAGTATTTT.

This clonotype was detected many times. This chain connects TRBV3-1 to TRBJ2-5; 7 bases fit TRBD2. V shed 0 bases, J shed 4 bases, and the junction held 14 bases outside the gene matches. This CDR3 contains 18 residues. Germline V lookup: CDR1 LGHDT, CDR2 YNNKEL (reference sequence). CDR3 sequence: CASSQDARGDVRPETQYF. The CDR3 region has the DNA TGTGCCAGCAGCCAAGATGCCCGGGGGGACGTCCGGCCAGAGACCCAGTACTTC.

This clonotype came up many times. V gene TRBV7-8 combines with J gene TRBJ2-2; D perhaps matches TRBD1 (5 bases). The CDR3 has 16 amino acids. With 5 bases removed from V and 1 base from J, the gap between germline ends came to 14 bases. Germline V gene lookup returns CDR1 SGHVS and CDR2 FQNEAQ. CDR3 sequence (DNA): TGTGCCAGCAGCCCATCCGTTGACAGGAACACCGGGGAGCTGTTTTTT. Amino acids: CASSPSVDRNTGELFF.

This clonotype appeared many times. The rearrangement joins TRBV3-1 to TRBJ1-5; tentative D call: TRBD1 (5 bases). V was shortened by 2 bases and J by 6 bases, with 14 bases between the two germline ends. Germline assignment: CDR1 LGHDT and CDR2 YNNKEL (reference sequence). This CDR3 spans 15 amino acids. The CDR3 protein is CASSQNRGVGQPQHF. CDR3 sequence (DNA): TGTGCCAGCAGCCAAAATCGGGGGGTCGGTCAGCCCCAGCATTTT.

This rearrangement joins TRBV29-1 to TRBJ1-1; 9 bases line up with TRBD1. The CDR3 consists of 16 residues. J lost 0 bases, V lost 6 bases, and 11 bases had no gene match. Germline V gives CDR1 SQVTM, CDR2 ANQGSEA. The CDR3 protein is CSVRGRQGVMNTEAFF. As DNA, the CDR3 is TGCAGCGTCCGAGGGCGACAGGGGGTAATGAACACTGAAGCTTTCTTT. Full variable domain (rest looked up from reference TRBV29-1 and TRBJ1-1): SAVISQKPSRDICQRGTSLTIQCQVDSQVTMMFWYRQQPGQSLTLIATANQGSEATYESGFVIDKFPISRPNLTFSTLTVSNMSPEDSSIYLCSVRGRQGVMNTEAFFGQGTRLTVV.

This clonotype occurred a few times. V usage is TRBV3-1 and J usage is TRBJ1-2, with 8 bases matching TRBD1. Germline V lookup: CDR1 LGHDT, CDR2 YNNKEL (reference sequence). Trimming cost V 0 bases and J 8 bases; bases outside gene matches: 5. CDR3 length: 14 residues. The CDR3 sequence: CASSQDLTGGGYTF. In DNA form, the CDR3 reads TGTGCCAGCAGCCAAGATTTAACAGGGGGAGGCTACACCTTC.

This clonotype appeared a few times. CDR3 amino acids: CASSSLAGAFADTQYF. CDR3 coding DNA: TGTGCCAGCAGCTCACTAGCGGGAGCATTTGCAGATACGCAGTATTTT. V is TRBV5-6 and J is TRBJ2-3; TRBD2 matches 11 bases. Germline V gene sequence: CDR1 SGHDT, CDR2 YYEEEE. V shed 3 bases, J shed 4 bases, and the junction held 7 bases outside the gene matches. The CDR3 contains 16 residues.

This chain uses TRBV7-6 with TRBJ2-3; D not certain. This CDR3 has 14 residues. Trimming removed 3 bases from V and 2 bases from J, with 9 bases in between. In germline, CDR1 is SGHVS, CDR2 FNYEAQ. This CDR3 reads CASSFYPDTDTQYF. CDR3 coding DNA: TGTGCCAGCAGCTTCTATCCGGACACAGATACGCAGTATTTT.

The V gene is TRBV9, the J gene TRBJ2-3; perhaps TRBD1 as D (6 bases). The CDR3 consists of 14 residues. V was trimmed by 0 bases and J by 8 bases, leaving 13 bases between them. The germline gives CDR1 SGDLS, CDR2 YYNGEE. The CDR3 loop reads CASSVATGSVTQYF. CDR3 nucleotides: TGTGCCAGCAGCGTAGCTACAGGGTCAGTTACGCAGTATTTT.

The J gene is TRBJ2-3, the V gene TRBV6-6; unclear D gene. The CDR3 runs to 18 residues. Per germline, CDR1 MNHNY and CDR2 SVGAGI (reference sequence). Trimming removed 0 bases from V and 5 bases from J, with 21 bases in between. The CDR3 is CASSYSLGLGRGVDTQYF. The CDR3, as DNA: TGTGCCAGCAGTTACTCGTTAGGGTTGGGTAGAGGAGTAGATACGCAGTATTTT.

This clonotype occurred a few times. The CDR3 DNA sequence: TGTGCCAGCAGTTTTGGGGGAACTTACGATGAGCAGTTCTTC. Translating it yields CASSFGGTYDEQFF. The V gene is TRBV12-3 or TRBV12-4, the J gene TRBJ2-1; D may correspond to TRBD1 or TRBD2 (5 bases each). The V gene lost 3 bases and the J gene lost 8 bases, with 14 bases spanning the gap. This CDR3 is 14 amino acids long.

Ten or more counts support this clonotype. The CDR3: CASSPEGLRGYEQYF. CDR3 coding DNA: TGTGCCAGCTCACCAGAAGGACTTCGGGGGTACGAGCAGTACTTC. This chain uses TRBV18 with TRBJ2-7; D may be TRBD2 (6 bases). Trimming pared 2 bases from V and 4 bases from J, leaving 15 bases between. Germline V CDR1 and CDR2: KGHSH, LQKENI. There are 15 residues in the CDR3.

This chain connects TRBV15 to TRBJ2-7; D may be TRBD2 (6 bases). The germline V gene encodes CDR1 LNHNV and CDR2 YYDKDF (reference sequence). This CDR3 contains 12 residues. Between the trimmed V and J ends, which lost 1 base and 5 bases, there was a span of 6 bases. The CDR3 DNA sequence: TGTGCCACCAGCAGAGGGAGGGACGAGCAGTACTTC. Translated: CATSRGRDEQYF.

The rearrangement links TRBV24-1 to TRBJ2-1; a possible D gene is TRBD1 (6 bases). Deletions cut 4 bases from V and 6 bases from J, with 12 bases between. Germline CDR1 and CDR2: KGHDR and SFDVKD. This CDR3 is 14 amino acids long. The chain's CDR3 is CATSDPGQSNEQFF. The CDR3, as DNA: TGTGCCACCAGTGACCCCGGACAGAGCAATGAGCAGTTCTTC.

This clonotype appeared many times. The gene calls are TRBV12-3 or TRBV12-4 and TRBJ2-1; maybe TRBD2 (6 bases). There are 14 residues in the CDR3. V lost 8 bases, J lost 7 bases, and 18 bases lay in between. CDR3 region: CASGLDGGWNEQFF. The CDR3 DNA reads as TGTGCCAGCGGGTTAGACGGGGGTTGGAATGAGCAGTTCTTC.

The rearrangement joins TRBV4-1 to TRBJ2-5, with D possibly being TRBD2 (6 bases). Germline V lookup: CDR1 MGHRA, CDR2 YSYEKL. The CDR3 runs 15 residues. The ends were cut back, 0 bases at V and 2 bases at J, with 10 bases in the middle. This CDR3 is CASSQDILAQETQYF. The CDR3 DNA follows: TGCGCCAGCAGCCAAGACATTCTAGCGCAAGAGACCCAGTACTTC.

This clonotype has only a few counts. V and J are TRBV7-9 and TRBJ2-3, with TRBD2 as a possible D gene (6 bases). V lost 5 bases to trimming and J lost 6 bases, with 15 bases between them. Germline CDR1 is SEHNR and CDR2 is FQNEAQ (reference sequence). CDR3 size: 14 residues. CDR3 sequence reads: CASSPYLTSDTQYF. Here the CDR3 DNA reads TGTGCCAGCAGCCCCTACCTTACTAGCGATACGCAGTATTTT. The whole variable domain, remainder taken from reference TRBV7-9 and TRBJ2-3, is DTGVSQNPRHKITKRGQNVTFRCDPISEHNRLYWYRQTLGQGPEFLTYFQNEAQLEKSRLLSDRFSAERPKGSFSTLEIQRTEQGDSAMYLCASSPYLTSDTQYFGPGTRLTVL.

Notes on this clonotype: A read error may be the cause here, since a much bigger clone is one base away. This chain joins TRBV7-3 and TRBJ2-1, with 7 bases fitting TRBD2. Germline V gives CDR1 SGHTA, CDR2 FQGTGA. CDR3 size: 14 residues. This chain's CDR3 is CASSLRSGNNEQSF. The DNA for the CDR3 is TGTGCCAGCAGCTTACGGAGCGGGAACAATGAGCAGTCCTTC.

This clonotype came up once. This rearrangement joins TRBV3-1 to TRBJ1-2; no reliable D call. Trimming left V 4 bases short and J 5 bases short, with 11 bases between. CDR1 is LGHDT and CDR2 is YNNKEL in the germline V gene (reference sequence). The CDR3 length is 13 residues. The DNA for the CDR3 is TGTGCCAGCAGCCCGGCGGAGGTTTATGGCTACACCTTC. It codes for CASSPAEVYGYTF.

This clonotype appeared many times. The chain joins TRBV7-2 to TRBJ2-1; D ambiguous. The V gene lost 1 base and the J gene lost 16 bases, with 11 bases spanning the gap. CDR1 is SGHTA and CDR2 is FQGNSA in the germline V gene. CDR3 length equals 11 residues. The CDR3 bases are TGTGCCAGCAGCTTAGAAGCGACCTCCTTCTTC. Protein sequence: CASSLEATSFF.

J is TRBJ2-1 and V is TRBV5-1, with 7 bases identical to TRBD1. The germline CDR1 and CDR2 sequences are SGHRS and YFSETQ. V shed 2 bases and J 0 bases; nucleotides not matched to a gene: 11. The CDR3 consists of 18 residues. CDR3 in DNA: TGCGCCAGCAGCTTCGGTTTACAGGGGCCGGGCTCCTACAATGAGCAGTTCTTC. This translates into CASSFGLQGPGSYNEQFF. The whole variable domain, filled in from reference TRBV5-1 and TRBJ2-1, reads KAGVTQTPRYLIKTRGQQVTLSCSPISGHRSVSWYQQTPGQGLQFLFEYFSETQRNKGNFPGRFSGRQFSNSRSEMNVSTLELGDSALYLCASSFGLQGPGSYNEQFFGPGTRLTVL.

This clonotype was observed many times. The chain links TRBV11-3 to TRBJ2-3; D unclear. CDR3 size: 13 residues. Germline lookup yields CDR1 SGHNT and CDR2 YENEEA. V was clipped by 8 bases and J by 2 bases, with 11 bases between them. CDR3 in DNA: TGTGCCAGCGGTCCCGACTCCACAGATACGCAGTATTTT. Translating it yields CASGPDSTDTQYF.

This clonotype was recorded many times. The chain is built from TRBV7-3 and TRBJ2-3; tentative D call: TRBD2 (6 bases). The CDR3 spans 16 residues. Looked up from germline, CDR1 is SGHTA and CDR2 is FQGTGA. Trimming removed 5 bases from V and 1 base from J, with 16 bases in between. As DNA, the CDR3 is TGTGCCAGCAGCCCAAACTTAGCGGCGGGCACAGATACGCAGTATTTT. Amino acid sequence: CASSPNLAAGTDTQYF.

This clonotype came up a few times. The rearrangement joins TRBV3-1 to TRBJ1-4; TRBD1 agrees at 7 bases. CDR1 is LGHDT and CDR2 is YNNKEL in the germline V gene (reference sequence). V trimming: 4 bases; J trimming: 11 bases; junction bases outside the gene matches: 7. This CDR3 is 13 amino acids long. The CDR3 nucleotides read TGTGCCAGCAGCCCACCCGACAGGGACAAACTGTTTTTT. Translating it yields CASSPPDRDKLFF.